This T cell receptor beta chain was captured by sequencing in a study of CD8 T cells in ankylosing spondylitis. Findings and caveats of the study: Roughly eight highly homologous variants made up a TCR beta motif that seemed to typify ankylosing spondylitis blood.

Germline CDR1 DFQATT, CDR2 SNEGSKA (reference sequence). V was clipped by 2 bases and J by 1 base, with 15 bases between them. The CDR3 loop spans 15 amino acids. Worth noting for this clonotype: The target antigen is unknown.

Each CDR3 protein is one row after TCRdb ran MiXCR on the 5' RACE reads. The sample shows around 490,000 distinct CDR3 sequences, 5.3% of them seen only once. Sequencing was performed on blood, either unsorted or a sorted T cell fraction (not recorded which). The chain couples TRBV20-1 to TRBJ2-7; D tentatively reads TRBD1 or TRBD2 (5 bases each). The clonotype originates from a male donor with ankylosing spondylitis. The CDR3 sequence: CSARFGDLASYEQYF. The CDR3 nucleotides are TGCAGTGCTAGATTCGGGGACCTTGCATCCTACGAGCAGTACTTC.